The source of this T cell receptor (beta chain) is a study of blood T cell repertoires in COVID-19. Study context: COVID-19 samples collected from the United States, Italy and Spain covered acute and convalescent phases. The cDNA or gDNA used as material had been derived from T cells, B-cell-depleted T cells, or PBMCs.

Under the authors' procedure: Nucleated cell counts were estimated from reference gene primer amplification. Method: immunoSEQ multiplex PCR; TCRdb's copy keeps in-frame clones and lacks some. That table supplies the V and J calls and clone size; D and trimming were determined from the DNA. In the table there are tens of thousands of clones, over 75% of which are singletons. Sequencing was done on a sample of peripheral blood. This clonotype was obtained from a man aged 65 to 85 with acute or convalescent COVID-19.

In nucleotides, the CDR3 is TGTGCCAGCTGGGAAAGGGGGACCGGGGAGCTGTTTTTT. It translates to CASWERGTGELFF. The chain is built from TRBV12-3 or TRBV12-4 and TRBJ2-2, with TRBD1 as a possible D gene (6 bases). The CDR3 totals 13 residues. Trimming took 8 bases from V and 5 from J, leaving 12 bases between them.